Listed below are T cell receptor beta chains from one sample, sequenced in a study of OX40 agonist ivuxolimab in advanced cancers. Profiling relied on immunoSEQ multiplex PCR, and the TCRdb table lists in-frame clones only, not all of them. This table holds about 66,000 clones, more than 60% found once. This specimen consisted of CD4+ or CD8+ T cells sorted from blood, obtained in a trial of the OX40 agonist ivuxolimab. Source of these receptors: an adult with an advanced solid tumor such as melanoma, head and neck, liver or kidney cancer. CDR3s leave out the opening cysteine and the closing phenylalanine or tryptophan. Fields, in order: CDR3 length, V gene, clone size, J gene, CDR3 protein. Some rows mark clone size as missing; the rest say once, few, many or name a class of expanded clone.

16	TRBV5-1	NA	TRBJ2-5	ASSLAGTSGSFQETQY
16	TRBV5-1	NA	TRBJ2-2	ASSFRGSETANTGELF
16	TRBV10-1	NA	TRBJ2-1	ASSPGRGRGYHYNEQF
11	TRBV10-3	NA	TRBJ1-1	ATRGEGLTEAF
13	TRBV4-1	NA	TRBJ2-5	ASSQDPLAVGTQY
14	TRBV15	few	TRBJ1-5	ATSRDRVNPNQPQH
13	TRBV9	NA	TRBJ2-1	ASSVASDRVNEQF
13	TRBV19	NA	TRBJ2-7	ASKGRGTTEYEQY
12	TRBV5-6	NA	TRBJ1-1	ASSRDRRNTEAF
12	TRBV6-5	NA	TRBJ1-2	ASSYRRGDYGYT
12	TRBV19	NA	TRBJ1-1	ASRTGTENTEAF
12	TRBV6-6	NA	TRBJ2-7	ATRGQRGSYEQY
13	TRBV6-1	NA	TRBJ2-3	ASNRAGGQIDTQY
12	TRBV10-1	NA	TRBJ2-7	ASSEYQESYEQY
13	TRBV13	NA	TRBJ1-2	ASSYRTGGPDGYT
11	TRBV2	NA	TRBJ1-1	ASSEAGVTEAF
13	TRBV4-1	NA	TRBJ2-1	ASSQEGRGYNEQF
11	TRBV29-1	NA	TRBJ1-1	SGNRQGNTEAF
13	TRBV19	NA	TRBJ2-7	ASSKDRGSSDEQY
9	TRBV2	NA	TRBJ2-3	ASGSTDTQY
12	TRBV6-1	NA	TRBJ2-1	ASLLMGSYNEQF
14	TRBV4-1	few	TRBJ1-5	ASSPRSGQLDQPQH
13	TRBV11-3	once	TRBJ2-3	ASSLEPRPPDTQY
11	TRBV19	NA	TRBJ2-1	ASAGWGYNEQF
11	TRBV18	NA	TRBJ1-5	ASSQDQDQPQH
14	TRBV5-1	once	TRBJ1-4	ASSRTGAGVSEKLF
11	TRBV30	NA	TRBJ1-2	AWSLGTGRTYT
12	TRBV19	NA	TRBJ2-5	ASSTDYAQETQY
10	TRBV7-9	few	TRBJ1-1	ASSPETEKAF
11	TRBV9	NA	TRBJ1-1	ASTKGQNTEAF
9	TRBV10-3	NA	TRBJ2-7	AISDGATGT
12	TRBV14	few	TRBJ1-2	ASSQDLAGGGYT
13	TRBV5-5	NA	TRBJ1-6	ASSLGRTGDSPLH
14	TRBV7-7	NA	TRBJ2-2	ASSLAGASNTGELF
13	TRBV19	NA	TRBJ1-1	ASSIVQAGVTEAF
14	TRBV19	NA	TRBJ1-5	ASSSRDRAYNQPQH
12	TRBV23-1	once	TRBJ2-5	ASSQVEGSETQY
8	TRBV20-1	few	TRBJ1-1	SASNFEAF
12	TRBV27	NA	TRBJ2-2	ASSWTSGTGELF
13	TRBV5-4	once	TRBJ2-7	ASSSGTAKTYEQY
11	TRBV5-6	NA	TRBJ2-4	ASSAGGGDIQY
12	TRBV6-5	NA	TRBJ2-7	ASSSTGFSYEQY
12	TRBV5-1	NA	TRBJ2-3	ASSLDSQGDTQY
12	TRBV28	NA	TRBJ1-1	ASTTGTGSTEAF
13	TRBV7-3	once	TRBJ2-1	ASSTGLAGHNEQF
11	TRBV27	NA	TRBJ2-3	ASSLGYTDTQY
10	TRBV18	NA	TRBJ2-1	ASSTNYNEQF
13	TRBV28	once	TRBJ1-5	ASSLFWTKDQPQH
12	TRBV27	NA	TRBJ1-5	ASSYFGANQPQH
15	TRBV11-2	NA	TRBJ1-5	ASSLDFGGAGNQPQH
11	TRBV18	NA	TRBJ2-5	ASSRDSQETQY
12	TRBV5-5	NA	TRBJ2-5	ASSLGGYQETQY
12	TRBV7-8	NA	TRBJ2-7	ASSLERTTYEQY
12	TRBV29-1	NA	TRBJ2-7	SVAGGAMSYEQY
13	TRBV5-5	NA	TRBJ2-2	ASSLDRGNTGELF
17	TRBV4-1	NA	TRBJ1-5	ASSQEVGTGVGVYQPQH